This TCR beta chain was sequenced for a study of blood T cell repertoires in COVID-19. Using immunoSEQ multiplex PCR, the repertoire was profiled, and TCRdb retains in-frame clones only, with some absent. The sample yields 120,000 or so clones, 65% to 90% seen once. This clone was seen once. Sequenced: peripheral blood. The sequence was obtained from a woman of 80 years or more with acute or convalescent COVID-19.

CDR3 region: CATSSEPIPDTQYF. Here the CDR3 DNA reads TGTGCCACCAGCAGTGAGCCAATCCCAGATACGCAGTATTTT. V gene TRBV15 combines with J gene TRBJ2-3; no definite D call. Germline CDR1 LNHNV, CDR2 YYDKDF (reference sequence). V lost 3 bases to trimming and J lost 4 bases, with 11 bases between them. The CDR3 is made up of 14 amino acids.